The 14 T cell receptor beta chains below come from one sample, sequenced in a study of identical twins. TCRdb processed the 5' RACE reads anew with MiXCR; each CDR3 protein has one entry. The data contain some 660,000 distinct CDR3 sequences, less than 10% of them seen just once; the ten biggest clones take up more than 0.75%. The sample also formed part of further work on yellow fever vaccine responses in identical twins.

Source material: PBMCs. Receptors were obtained from a woman between 18 and 29 years old in good health.

This clonotype occurred many times. The gene calls are TRBV7-3 and TRBJ2-1; D gene unclear. This CDR3 contains 16 residues. The ends were cut back, 4 bases at V and 0 bases at J, with 13 bases in the middle. Germline CDR1 SGHTA, CDR2 FQGTGA. DNA for the CDR3: TGTGCCAGCAGCTACATCCCTCGGGCCTCCTACAATGAGCAGTTCTTC. It codes for CASSYIPRASYNEQFF.

This clonotype was recorded many times. CDR3 coding DNA: TGCGCCAGCAGCTACGACTCTATAGGTGAGCAGTTCTTC. It yields the protein CASSYDSIGEQFF. The chain uses TRBV5-1 and TRBJ2-1, with D unclear. V was clipped by 3 bases and J by 9 bases, with 13 bases between them. Germline CDR1 reads SGHRS; CDR2 reads YFSETQ. The CDR3 extends over 13 amino acids. Combining the CDR3 with reference TRBV5-1 and TRBJ2-1 gives the whole variable domain KAGVTQTPRYLIKTRGQQVTLSCSPISGHRSVSWYQQTPGQGLQFLFEYFSETQRNKGNFPGRFSGRQFSNSRSEMNVSTLELGDSALYLCASSYDSIGEQFFGPGTRLTVL.

This chain joins TRBV5-1 and TRBJ2-5; 11 bases fit TRBD2. Unmatched junction bases numbered 10, after V lost 3 bases and J lost 3 bases. CDR1 is SGHRS, CDR2 YFSETQ, per germline. This CDR3 spans 17 amino acids. CDR3 in DNA: TGCGCCAGCAGCTCACTACGGTTGGGACTAGCGGAAGAGACCCAGTACTTC. Protein sequence: CASSSLRLGLAEETQYF.

J is TRBJ2-4 and V is TRBV20-1; the match to TRBD2 covers 14 bases. The junction had 12 bases not matched to a gene; V was cut back by 5 bases and J by 3 bases. CDR3 length: 18 residues. CDR1 DFQATT and CDR2 SNEGSKA come from the germline V gene (reference sequence). The CDR3 loop is CSALTSGGAHVVKNIQYF. The CDR3 nucleotides read TGCAGTGCTCTGACTAGCGGGGGGGCTCATGTAGTCAAAAACATTCAGTACTTC.

This clonotype was seen ten or more times. This rearrangement joins TRBV7-9 to TRBJ1-1; D remains unclear. The length of the CDR3 is 13 residues. Trimming pared 2 bases from V and 3 bases from J, leaving 7 bases between. CDR1 is SEHNR, CDR2 FQNEAQ, per germline (reference sequence). Here the CDR3 reads CASSLRTDTEAFF. For the CDR3, the DNA is TGTGCCAGCAGCTTACGGACGGACACTGAAGCTTTCTTT.

The CDR3 here is CASSAPGLATGELFF. Written as DNA, the CDR3 is TGTGCCAGCAGCGCGCCGGGACTAGCGACCGGGGAGCTGTTTTTT. This chain uses TRBV7-2 with TRBJ2-2, with 10 bases aligning to TRBD2. Germline V gives CDR1 SGHTA, CDR2 FQGNSA. V trimming: 5 bases; J trimming: 5 bases; junction bases outside the gene matches: 5. CDR3 length: 15 amino acids.

V and J are TRBV7-2 and TRBJ2-1; D gene unclear. The CDR3 is 12 amino acids. CDR1 is SGHTA, CDR2 FQGNSA, per germline. Trimming removed 5 bases at V and 8 bases at J, with 10 bases between. CDR3 in amino acids: CASSRDGDEQFF. In nucleotides, the CDR3 is TGTGCCAGCAGCCGAGACGGCGATGAGCAGTTCTTC. The variable domain in full, with the rest retrieved from reference TRBV7-2 and TRBJ2-1, is GAGVSQSPSNKVTEKGKDVELRCDPISGHTALYWYRQSLGQGLEFLIYFQGNSAPDKSGLPSDRFSAERTGGSVSTLTIQRTQQEDSAVYLCASSRDGDEQFFGPGTRLTVL.

The chain is built from TRBV29-1 and TRBJ2-7; TRBD2 aligns across 8 bases. Germline V gene data show CDR1 as SQVTM and CDR2 as ANQGSEA. The CDR3 consists of 13 residues. V gave up 2 bases and J gave up 10 bases; unmatched junction bases: 10. The CDR3 bases are TGCAGCGTTGAAATGGCGGGAGGAGTCGAACAGTACTTC. Residues: CSVEMAGGVEQYF.

In its sample, this clonotype was seen many times. The chain links TRBV7-9 to TRBJ2-1; TRBD2 aligns across 11 bases. CDR1 and CDR2 (germline): SEHNR, FQNEAQ (reference sequence). V dropped 5 bases and J dropped 8; count of bases not matched to a gene: 8. The CDR3 runs to 15 residues. The chain's CDR3 is CASSPTSGRLDEQFF. The CDR3, as DNA: TGTGCCAGCAGCCCCACTAGCGGGAGATTAGATGAGCAGTTCTTC.

This clonotype was recorded a few times. The V and J genes are TRBV10-1 and TRBJ2-4; 9 nucleotides match TRBD1. The CDR3 is 12 amino acids. Germline CDR1 is WNHNN and CDR2 is SYGVQD (reference sequence). The trim removed 3 bases at V and 15 bases at J, leaving 6 bases unmatched. CDR3: CASSDFGQGRYF. Written as DNA, the CDR3 is TGCGCCAGCAGTGATTTTGGACAGGGGCGGTACTTC.

The chain has TRBV28 and TRBJ1-6; D may be TRBD1 (5 bases). The germline V gene encodes CDR1 MDHEN and CDR2 SYDVKM. The CDR3 runs 16 residues. Trimming removed 2 bases at V and 6 bases at J, with 14 bases between. CDR3 protein: CASSLPRGAGNSPLHF. The CDR3 DNA sequence: TGTGCCAGCAGTTTACCCCGGGGCGCCGGTAATTCACCCCTCCACTTT.

The chain couples TRBV28 to TRBJ2-7; D ambiguous. Germline-derived CDR1 and CDR2 are MDHEN and SYDVKM. Trimming pared 3 bases from V and 2 bases from J, leaving 8 bases between. The CDR3 loop spans 13 amino acids. CDR3 loop: CASSLHSTYEQYF. The CDR3 DNA reads TGTGCCAGCAGTTTGCACAGTACCTACGAGCAGTACTTC.

This clonotype was seen repeatedly, ten times or more. The chain combines TRBV28 with TRBJ2-2; D is undetermined. CDR1 MDHEN and CDR2 SYDVKM come from the germline V gene. Trimming shortened V by 2 bases and J by 4 bases, and 5 bases separated the two germline ends. The CDR3 runs to 13 residues. CDR3 amino acids: CASSLVPTGELFF. The CDR3 nucleotides are TGTGCCAGCAGTTTAGTCCCCACCGGGGAGCTGTTTTTT.

This clonotype has just a few counts. The chain is built from TRBV29-1 and TRBJ2-6; tentative D call: TRBD2 (7 bases). Germline CDR1 SQVTM, CDR2 ANQGSEA. The germline V and J ends were trimmed by 3 bases and 2 bases, with 11 bases remaining between them. The CDR3 contains 15 residues. CDR3 nucleotides: TGCAGCGTTGAGGGGGGGACACCTGGGGCCAACGTCCTGACTTTC. Residues: CSVEGGTPGANVLTF.